Each of the 9 T cell receptor beta chains below was sequenced from the same sample in a study of T-cell memory formation after mild COVID-19. A single record per CDR3 protein comes from TCRdb applying MiXCR to the 5' RACE reads. The sample carries fewer than 400,000 distinct CDR3 sequences, 13% recorded once. The specimen sequenced was PBMCs or a T cell subset sorted from them (not recorded which). The receptors come from a man aged 18 to 35 who had mild COVID-19 (a few samples of this study predate the infection). Cell type and time point are not known.

The chain uses TRBV2 and TRBJ2-3; D gene unclear. The CDR3 is made up of 16 amino acids. The V and J ends lost 3 bases and 1 base respectively, with 14 bases between them. The germline CDR1 and CDR2 sequences are SNHLY and FYNNEI. The CDR3 DNA is TGTGCCAGCAGTGAGATCAAGGCTTTCGGCACAGATACGCAGTATTTT. Translating gives CASSEIKAFGTDTQYF. The full variable domain, its missing parts supplied by reference TRBV2 and TRBJ2-3, is EPEVTQTPSHQVTQMGQEVILRCVPISNHLYFYWYRQILGQKVEFLVSFYNNEISEKSEIFDDQFSVERPDGSNFTLKIRSTKLEDSAMYFCASSEIKAFGTDTQYFGPGTRLTVL.

There are a few counts of this clonotype. The rearrangement links TRBV11-2 to TRBJ2-1; 8 nucleotides line up with TRBD2. The CDR3 totals 17 residues. Germline CDR1 SGHAT, CDR2 FQNNGV. The V gene end was trimmed by 5 bases and the J gene end by 4 bases; junction bases not matched to a gene: 13. In DNA, the CDR3 is TGTGCCAGCAGCCCGATTGAGGGGACTAGGATTTACAATGAGCAGTTCTTC. It translates to CASSPIEGTRIYNEQFF.

There are a few counts of this clonotype. The chain has TRBV6-1 and TRBJ2-1; 8 bases line up with TRBD2. The CDR3 consists of 12 residues. Trimming cost V 10 bases and J 5 bases; bases outside gene matches: 4. The germline V gene encodes CDR1 MNHNS and CDR2 SASEGT. The CDR3 here is CATRGGHNEQFF. The CDR3 coding sequence is TGTGCCACCCGGGGGGGGCACAATGAGCAGTTCTTC.

The V call is TRBV28, the J call TRBJ2-1, with D possibly called TRBD1 or TRBD2 (5 bases each). V dropped 5 bases and J dropped 8 bases, with 22 bases sitting between them. The CDR3 loop spans 16 amino acids. Germline loops: CDR1 MDHEN, CDR2 SYDVKM. The CDR3 region is CASSKPGRMKAYEQFF. In DNA form, the CDR3 reads TGTGCCAGCAGTAAACCGGGACGGATGAAGGCCTATGAGCAGTTCTTC.

This clonotype was counted a few times. The rearrangement uses TRBV27 and TRBJ2-7; D is tentatively TRBD1 or TRBD2 (5 bases each). Germline V gene sequence: CDR1 MNHEY, CDR2 SMNVEV (reference sequence). The CDR3 consists of 14 residues. V was trimmed by 5 bases and J by 4 bases, leaving 15 bases between them. The CDR3 nucleotides are TGTGCCAGCAGTGACGGGACGGTGGATTACGAGCAGTACTTC. As protein: CASSDGTVDYEQYF.

DNA for the CDR3: TGCGCCAGCAGCCAAGGGACAGCCCATGAAAAACTGTTTTTT. Amino acids: CASSQGTAHEKLFF. This chain joins TRBV4-1 and TRBJ1-4; D is possibly TRBD1 (6 bases). The CDR3 has 14 amino acids. Germline V gene sequence: CDR1 MGHRA, CDR2 YSYEKL. V was trimmed by 1 base and J by 6 bases, leaving 9 bases between them.

Only a few counts were recorded for this clonotype. The chain links TRBV5-1 to TRBJ1-1; D is undetermined. Germline CDR1 SGHRS, CDR2 YFSETQ. Trimming pared 2 bases from V and 3 bases from J, leaving 14 bases between. The CDR3 length is 15 residues. The CDR3 here is CASSLLSPEDTEAFF. The CDR3 DNA sequence: TGCGCCAGCAGCTTACTGTCCCCGGAGGACACTGAAGCTTTCTTT.

This clonotype was seen ten or more times. The chain uses TRBV10-1 and TRBJ1-1, with D uncertain. This CDR3 has 13 amino acids. Germline V CDR1 and CDR2: WNHNN, SYGVQD (reference sequence). V was shortened by 5 bases and J by 1 base, with 8 bases between the two germline ends. The CDR3 sequence: CASSFNGNTEAFF. The CDR3 bases are TGCGCCAGCAGTTTTAACGGGAACACTGAAGCTTTCTTT.

The gene calls are TRBV25-1 and TRBJ2-3; TRBD2 matches at 8 bases. Per germline, CDR1 MGHDK and CDR2 SYGVNS. The V segment lost 4 bases and the J segment 6 bases; nucleotides outside the gene matches: 6. This CDR3 contains 14 residues. The CDR3 nucleotides read TGTGCCAGCAGTGTGACTAGCGTGGTGGATACGCAGTATTTT. Encoded protein: CASSVTSVVDTQYF.